The rows below give T cell receptor beta chains drawn from one sample of a study of blood T cell repertoires in COVID-19. Produced via immunoSEQ multiplex PCR; TCRdb's table is partial and in-frame only. The data hold roughly 340,000 clones, with about 90% observed a single time. Sequencing was carried out using peripheral blood. All receptors derive from a woman aged 70 to 79 with COVID-19, enrolled during active disease. Both conserved end residues are part of each CDR3. The D gene is left open where the match is weak. Clone sizes are given selectively: once, few, many, or a class where the clone is expanded.

- - TRBJ2-3 TRBV7-2 CASSFKVGEADTQYF TGTGCCAGCAGCTTTAAGGTCGGGGAGGCAGATACGCAGTATTTT
- - TRBJ2-3 TRBV2 CASSSGQTDTQYF TGTGCCAGCAGTTCTGGACAGACAGATACGCAGTATTTT
TRBD2 - TRBJ2-7 TRBV2 CASRGTSGMTYEQYF TGTGCCAGCAGGGGGACTAGCGGGATGACCTACGAGCAGTACTTC
- - TRBJ1-5 TRBV30 CAWRGQGHQPQHF TGTGCCTGGAGGGGCCAGGGCCATCAGCCCCAGCATTTT
- once TRBJ2-7 TRBV6-5 CASSPWDNFSYEQYF TGTGCCAGCAGCCCCTGGGACAATTTCTCCTACGAGCAGTACTTC
TRBD1 - TRBJ2-5 TRBV18 CASSPGTGEETQYF TGTGCCAGCTCACCGGGGACAGGCGAAGAGACCCAGTACTTC
TRBD2 few TRBJ2-5 TRBV13 CASSSSSGGYQETQYF TGTGCCAGCAGCTCCTCTAGCGGGGGTTACCAAGAGACCCAGTACTTC
TRBD2 once TRBJ2-1 TRBV2 CASSTPGLVDGEQFF TGTGCCAGCAGCACTCCCGGACTAGTAGACGGTGAGCAGTTCTTC
TRBD2 - TRBJ2-7 TRBV27 CASSLLRGGYEQYF TGTGCCAGCAGTTTATTACGGGGGGGCTACGAGCAGTACTTC
- - TRBJ1-1 TRBV2 CASSLTVEAFF TGTGCCAGCAGCTTAACGGTTGAAGCTTTCTTT
- - TRBJ1-2 TRBV12-3/TRBV12-4 CASRDRNYGYTF TGTGCCAGCAGAGACAGGAACTATGGCTACACCTTC
- - TRBJ1-4 TRBV19 CASSIQGKSEKLFF TGTGCCAGTAGTATTCAGGGTAAAAGTGAAAAACTGTTTTTT
TRBD2 - TRBJ2-3 TRBV19 CASSIQRGGSDTQYF TGTGCCAGTAGTATACAGCGGGGGGGCTCAGATACGCAGTATTTT
TRBD1 - TRBJ1-1 TRBV18 CASSQSRGATEAFF TGTGCCAGCTCTCAATCCAGGGGGGCCACTGAAGCTTTCTTT
- - TRBJ2-1 TRBV2 CASRREQGYEQFF TGTGCCAGCAGGAGGGAACAGGGTTATGAGCAGTTCTTC
TRBD1 - TRBJ1-1 TRBV19 CASSMNRGPEGAFF TGTGCCAGTAGTATGAACAGGGGGCCCGAGGGAGCTTTCTTT
- - TRBJ1-3 TRBV28 CASTFQGYGNTIYF TGTGCCAGCACCTTCCAGGGGTACGGAAACACCATATATTTT
TRBD2 - TRBJ2-2 TRBV30 CAWSAFPGLAGGEDTGELFF TGTGCCTGGAGTGCCTTCCCCGGACTAGCGGGGGGAGAGGACACCGGGGAGCTGTTTTTT
TRBD1 - TRBJ2-2 TRBV7-9 CASSLDGTGRTGELFF TGTGCCAGCAGCTTAGACGGGACAGGCCGAACCGGGGAGCTGTTTTTT
TRBD2 - TRBJ2-7 TRBV11-2 CASSWAGLAGEEQYF TGTGCCAGCAGCTGGGCGGGGCTAGCGGGGGAGGAGCAGTACTTC
TRBD1 - TRBJ2-1 TRBV6-5 CASSYDRDSYNEQFF TGTGCCAGCAGTTACGACAGGGATTCCTACAATGAGCAGTTCTTC
- - TRBJ1-1 TRBV6-2/TRBV6-3 CASSYYSGKNTEAFF TGTGCCAGCAGTTACTACTCCGGGAAGAACACTGAAGCTTTCTTT
TRBD1 - TRBJ1-2 TRBV27 CASSLQGANYGYTF TGTGCCAGCAGTTTACAGGGGGCGAACTATGGCTACACCTTC
TRBD1 - TRBJ1-2 TRBV7-9 CASSQGQGGFGYTF TGTGCCAGCAGCCAGGGACAGGGGGGTTTCGGCTACACCTTC
TRBD2 - TRBJ2-3 TRBV2 CASSGLAGGASTDTQYF TGTGCCAGCAGCGGACTAGCGGGGGGCGCTAGCACAGATACGCAGTATTTT
TRBD1 - TRBJ2-7 TRBV5-1 CASSRAPGQGTYEQYF TGCGCCAGCAGCCGCGCACCGGGACAGGGGACCTACGAGCAGTACTTC
- - TRBJ1-1 TRBV7-2 CASSPSQVYEAFF TGTGCCAGCAGCCCTAGTCAAGTCTATGAAGCTTTCTTT
TRBD1 - TRBJ2-2 TRBV4-1 CASSPGTANTGELFF TGCGCCAGCAGCCCCGGGACAGCGAACACCGGGGAGCTGTTTTTT
- - TRBJ1-2 TRBV13 CASSHDRLANYGYTF TGTGCCAGCAGCCATGACAGGCTAGCTAACTATGGCTACACCTTC
- once TRBJ2-1 TRBV5-1 CASSFETPAEFF TGCGCCAGCAGCTTCGAGACCCCGGCGGAGTTCTTC
- - TRBJ1-2 TRBV4-1 CASSQESQVLYGYTF TGCGCCAGCAGCCAAGAGTCTCAGGTTCTTTATGGCTACACCTTC
- - TRBJ1-1 TRBV28 CASTRGGGFSMNTEAFF TGTGCCAGCACAAGGGGAGGCGGATTCAGCATGAACACTGAAGCTTTCTTT
- - TRBJ2-1 TRBV9 CASSPRQTLSSYNEQFF TGTGCCAGCAGCCCGCGACAGACCCTGAGCTCCTACAATGAGCAGTTCTTC
- - TRBJ1-5 TRBV7-2 CASSSEGGAFQPQHF TGTGCCAGCAGCTCCGAGGGGGGGGCTTTTCAGCCCCAGCATTTT
TRBD2 - TRBJ2-3 TRBV3-1/TRBV3-2 CASSTGGDTQYF TGTGCCAGCAGCACGGGGGGAGATACGCAGTATTTT